This T cell receptor beta chain stems from a study of cytomegalovirus exposure and HLA in healthy donors. Study-level findings and limits: Per published reports, the classifier diagnosed cytomegalovirus status with high specificity and sensitivity.

With regard to this clone: The target antigen is unknown.

The repertoire was sequenced with immunoSEQ multiplex PCR; TCRdb's copy has only in-frame clones and lacks some. Among 150,000 or so clones listed, 70% to 90% were seen once. The CDR3 is 17 amino acids. Germline-derived CDR1 and CDR2 are SNHLY and FYNNEI. V shed 6 bases and J shed 3 bases, with 21 bases lying between them. This receptor was identified in a woman aged 30 to 39 in good health and CMV-seropositive. V and J are TRBV2 and TRBJ1-3; D might be TRBD1 (5 bases). The sequenced sample consisted of PBMCs. The CDR3 sequence is CASSNWDYDLGGNTIYF. CDR3 in DNA: TGTGCCAGCAGCAATTGGGACTACGACCTCGGTGGAAACACCATATATTTT.